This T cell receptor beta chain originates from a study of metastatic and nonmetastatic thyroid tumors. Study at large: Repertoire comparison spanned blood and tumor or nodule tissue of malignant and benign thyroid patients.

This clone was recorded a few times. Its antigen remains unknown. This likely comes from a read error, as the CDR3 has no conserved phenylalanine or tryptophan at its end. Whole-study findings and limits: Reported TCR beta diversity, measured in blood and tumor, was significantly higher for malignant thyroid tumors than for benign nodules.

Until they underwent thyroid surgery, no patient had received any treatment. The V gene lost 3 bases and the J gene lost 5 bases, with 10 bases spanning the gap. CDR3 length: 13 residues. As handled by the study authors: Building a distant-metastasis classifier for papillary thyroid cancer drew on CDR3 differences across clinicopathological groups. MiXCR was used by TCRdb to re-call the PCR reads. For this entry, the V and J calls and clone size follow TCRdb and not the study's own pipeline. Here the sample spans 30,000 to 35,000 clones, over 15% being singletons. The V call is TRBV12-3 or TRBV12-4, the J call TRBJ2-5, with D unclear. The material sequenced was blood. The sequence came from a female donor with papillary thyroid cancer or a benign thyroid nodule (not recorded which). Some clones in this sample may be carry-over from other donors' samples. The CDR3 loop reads CASSLYDGETQYS. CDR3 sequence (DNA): TGTGCCAGCAGTTTGTACGATGGCGAGACCCAGTACTCC.